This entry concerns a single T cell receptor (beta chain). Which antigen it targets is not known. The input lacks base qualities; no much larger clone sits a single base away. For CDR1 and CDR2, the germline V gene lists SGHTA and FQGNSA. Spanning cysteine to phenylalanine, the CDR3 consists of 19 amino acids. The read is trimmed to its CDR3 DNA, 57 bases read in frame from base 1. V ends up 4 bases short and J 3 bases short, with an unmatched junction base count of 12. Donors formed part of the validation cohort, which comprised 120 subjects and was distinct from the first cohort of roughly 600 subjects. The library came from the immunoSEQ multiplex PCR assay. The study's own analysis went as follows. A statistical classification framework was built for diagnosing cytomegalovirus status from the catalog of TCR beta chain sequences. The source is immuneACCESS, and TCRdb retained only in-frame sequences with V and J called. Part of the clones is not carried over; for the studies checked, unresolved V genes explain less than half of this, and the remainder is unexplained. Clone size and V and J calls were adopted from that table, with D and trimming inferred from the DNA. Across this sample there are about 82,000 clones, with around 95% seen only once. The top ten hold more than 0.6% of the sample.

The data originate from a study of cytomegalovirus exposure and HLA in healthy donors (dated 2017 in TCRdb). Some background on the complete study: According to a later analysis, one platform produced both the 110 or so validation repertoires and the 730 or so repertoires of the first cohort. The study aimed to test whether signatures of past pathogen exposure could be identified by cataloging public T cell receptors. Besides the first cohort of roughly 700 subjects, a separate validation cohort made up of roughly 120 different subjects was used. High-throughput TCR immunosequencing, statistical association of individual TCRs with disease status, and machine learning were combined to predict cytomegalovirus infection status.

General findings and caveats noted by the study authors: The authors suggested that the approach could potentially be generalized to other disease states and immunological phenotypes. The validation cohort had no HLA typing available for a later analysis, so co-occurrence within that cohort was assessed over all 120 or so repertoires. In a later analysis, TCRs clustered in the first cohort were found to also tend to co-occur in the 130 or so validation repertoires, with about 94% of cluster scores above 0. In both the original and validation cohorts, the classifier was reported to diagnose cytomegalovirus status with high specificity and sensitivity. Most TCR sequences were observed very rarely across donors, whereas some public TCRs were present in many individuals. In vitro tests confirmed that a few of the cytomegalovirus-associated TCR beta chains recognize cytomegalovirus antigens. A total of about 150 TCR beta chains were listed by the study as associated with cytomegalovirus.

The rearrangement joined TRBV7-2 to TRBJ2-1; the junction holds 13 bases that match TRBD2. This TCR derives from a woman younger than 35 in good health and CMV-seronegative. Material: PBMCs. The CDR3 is CASSSSGLAGQKGYNEQFF. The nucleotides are TGTGCCAGCAGCTCGTCGGGACTAGCGGGGCAAAAGGGCTACAATGAGCAGTTCTTC.